The rows below give T cell receptor beta chains drawn from one sample of a study of blood T cell repertoires in COVID-19. Measured with immunoSEQ multiplex PCR; TCRdb has only the in-frame clones, and not every one. The sample shows roughly 140,000 clones, about 86% of them seen only once. Sequencing was carried out using peripheral blood. The receptors shown here come from a human donor in a cohort sampled during active COVID-19. The conserved cysteine and the conserved F or W are not part of the CDR3 here. Fields, in order: clone size, V gene, CDR3 protein. Clone size is stated in some rows and not others, as once, few, many or a class when expanded.

abundance: once; v_gene: TRBV6-2/TRBV6-3; CDR3aa: ASSPFKGLAGAGQETQY
abundance: .; v_gene: TRBV7-6; CDR3aa: ASSKHGTSSSYEQY
abundance: .; v_gene: TRBV7-2; CDR3aa: ASSLVSQGSGANVLT
abundance: few; v_gene: TRBV6-5; CDR3aa: ASSYSTGGIYEQY
abundance: .; v_gene: TRBV6-1; CDR3aa: ASSERQGASYGYT
abundance: .; v_gene: TRBV7-8; CDR3aa: ASSLDSGSRNEQF
abundance: .; v_gene: TRBV4-3; CDR3aa: ASSQGVASGSTEQF
abundance: once; v_gene: TRBV2; CDR3aa: ASSGQGADNSPLH
abundance: .; v_gene: TRBV24-1; CDR3aa: ATSDDRGRKDTQY
abundance: .; v_gene: TRBV19; CDR3aa: ASSAKTGGPEKLF
abundance: .; v_gene: TRBV18; CDR3aa: ASSPQGLAGVAETQY
abundance: .; v_gene: TRBV20-1; CDR3aa: SASRGHDAF
abundance: .; v_gene: TRBV4-2; CDR3aa: ASSQVPLQAGANVLT
abundance: .; v_gene: TRBV14; CDR3aa: ASSQVYVRTYNEQF
abundance: .; v_gene: TRBV10-3; CDR3aa: AIGAGLYEQY
abundance: .; v_gene: TRBV7-2; CDR3aa: ASSLHSLDLLF